A single sample is the source of the 18 T cell receptor beta chains below, sequenced in a study of T cells after posttransplantation cyclophosphamide. Measured with immunoSEQ multiplex PCR; TCRdb has only the in-frame clones, and not every one. The sample presents around 30,000 clones, none singletons. The specimen sequenced was PBMCs. The receptors stem from a woman aged 55-70 years in good health, CMV-negative, and a related stem cell transplant donor.

The table lists this clone with many counts. V and J are TRBV10-2 and TRBJ1-2, with D tentatively TRBD1 (5 bases). Trimming shortened V by 5 bases and J by 8 bases, and 12 bases separated the two germline ends. The V gene's germline CDR1 is WSHSY and CDR2 SAAADI. The CDR3 runs to 12 residues. The CDR3 protein is CASSQGTRGYTF. The CDR3 DNA sequence: TGCGCCAGCAGTCAGGGAACGAGAGGCTACACCTTC.

There are many counts of this clone. This sequence joins TRBV19 and TRBJ2-3, with 9 positions matching TRBD2. Trimming at V came to 4 bases and at J to 4 bases, leaving 3 bases not matched to a gene. The CDR3 loop spans 14 amino acids. The germline CDR1 and CDR2 sequences are LNHDA and SQIVND (reference sequence). This chain's CDR3 is CASSTSGAPDTQYF. The CDR3 nucleotides are TGTGCCAGTAGTACTAGCGGGGCTCCAGATACGCAGTATTTT.

V is TRBV11-2 and J is TRBJ2-5; TRBD2 might be the D (6 bases). The CDR3 totals 13 residues. Looked up from germline, CDR1 is SGHAT and CDR2 is FQNNGV. Trimming cost V 5 bases and J 3 bases, with 10 bases left between them. CDR3 amino acids: CASSRGAKETQYF. The CDR3 DNA follows: TGTGCCAGCAGCCGCGGGGCCAAAGAGACCCAGTACTTC. Full variable domain (outside the CDR3, taken from reference TRBV11-2 and TRBJ2-5): EAGVAQSPRYKIIEKRQSVAFWCNPISGHATLYWYQQILGQGPKLLIQFQNNGVVDDSQLPKDRFSAERLKGVDSTLKIQPAKLEDSAVYLCASSRGAKETQYFGPGTRLLVL.

This clone was detected a few times. This chain links TRBV9 with TRBJ2-5; the D gene is possibly TRBD1 (6 bases). The CDR3 runs to 14 residues. V was shortened by 3 bases and J by 7 bases, with 16 bases between the two germline ends. Germline assignment: CDR1 SGDLS and CDR2 YYNGEE. CDR3 coding DNA: TGTGCCAGCAGCGATCGGACAGTCCGCGGGACCCAGTACTTC. This translates into CASSDRTVRGTQYF.

V and J are TRBV7-6 and TRBJ2-5; 10 bases are a match to TRBD2. After removal of 1 base from V and 1 base from J, the junction contained 0 bases not matched to a gene. This CDR3 is built from 15 residues. Germline assignment: CDR1 SGHVS and CDR2 FNYEAQ. CDR3 in amino acids: CASSLGTSGQETQYF. The CDR3 DNA sequence: TGTGCCAGCAGCTTAGGGACTAGCGGCCAAGAGACCCAGTACTTC.

Ten or more counts support this clone. The chain couples TRBV12-3 or TRBV12-4 to TRBJ2-6; D uncertain. Trimming took 8 bases from V and 2 from J, leaving 4 bases between them. The CDR3 spans 12 residues. CDR3 sequence reads: CASEAGANVLTF. DNA of the CDR3: TGTGCCAGCGAGGCTGGGGCCAACGTCCTGACTTTC.

This clone has only a few counts. This chain uses TRBV25-1 with TRBJ2-1; no reliable D call. CDR3 length equals 11 residues. V shed 6 bases and J shed 4 bases, with 4 bases lying between them. CDR1 MGHDK and CDR2 SYGVNS come from the germline V gene. In DNA, the CDR3 is TGTGCCAGCAGGACTTACAATGAGCAGTTCTTC. Protein sequence: CASRTYNEQFF.

This clone occurred many times. This chain connects TRBV4-1 to TRBJ2-1; 12 bases line up with TRBD2. Germline CDR1 and CDR2: MGHRA and YSYEKL. The J segment lost 7 bases and the V segment lost 3 bases, leaving 13 bases of the junction unmatched. The CDR3 has 18 amino acids. This chain's CDR3 is CASSHPRLAGENANEQFF. The CDR3 nucleotides read TGCGCCAGCAGCCACCCCAGACTAGCGGGAGAGAATGCAAATGAGCAGTTCTTC.

The sample holds many counts of this clone. This rearrangement joins TRBV24-1 to TRBJ2-2, with D possibly matching TRBD1 (5 bases). The CDR3 totals 13 residues. Germline values: CDR1 KGHDR, CDR2 SFDVKD. With 5 bases removed from V and 3 bases from J, the gap between germline ends came to 6 bases. The CDR3 spells CATSAGHTGELFF. CDR3 sequence (DNA): TGTGCCACCAGTGCAGGGCACACCGGGGAGCTGTTTTTT.

This clone has more than one count but fewer than ten. The chain combines TRBV29-1 with TRBJ1-2, with TRBD1 as a possible D gene (6 bases). Germline CDR1 and CDR2: SQVTM and ANQGSEA. This CDR3 has 10 residues. V was shortened by 4 bases and J by 12 bases, with 12 bases between the two germline ends. DNA of the CDR3: TGCAGCGTTGTACAGGGCAGTAACACCTTC. Translation: CSVVQGSNTF.

The chain links TRBV7-2 to TRBJ1-2; 7 bases are shared with TRBD1. Germline assignment: CDR1 SGHTA and CDR2 FQGNSA. V lost 7 bases and J lost 4; bases outside the gene matches: 12. CDR3 length: 15 amino acids. The CDR3 bases are TGTGCCAGCACCCGACAGGGACCATCGGGCTATGGCTACACCTTC. Encoded protein: CASTRQGPSGYGYTF. Combining the CDR3 with reference TRBV7-2 and TRBJ1-2 gives the whole variable domain GAGVSQSPSNKVTEKGKDVELRCDPISGHTALYWYRQSLGQGLEFLIYFQGNSAPDKSGLPSDRFSAERTGGSVSTLTIQRTQQEDSAVYLCASTRQGPSGYGYTFGSGTRLTVV.

This clone was counted at least ten times. The rearrangement joins TRBV11-2 to TRBJ2-1; a weak D match, TRBD2 (5 bases). This CDR3 is 14 amino acids long. CDR1 SGHAT and CDR2 FQNNGV come from the germline V gene. V was pared by 6 bases and J by 8 bases, with 17 bases between. DNA of the CDR3: TGTGCCAGCAGTGCGACATCGAGGGTCTATGAGCAGTTCTTC. This sequence encodes CASSATSRVYEQFF.

This clone was seen a few times. The genes are TRBV29-1 and TRBJ2-1; TRBD2 aligns across 10 bases. The V gene end was trimmed by 7 bases and the J gene end by 4 bases; junction bases not matched to a gene: 7. The CDR3 spans 14 residues. Germline CDR1 is SQVTM and CDR2 is ANQGSEA. This chain's CDR3 is CSAHSGGPYNEQFF. DNA of the CDR3: TGCAGCGCTCATAGCGGGGGGCCGTACAATGAGCAGTTCTTC.

A few counts support this clone. The chain recombines TRBV9 with TRBJ2-7; 9 positions agree with TRBD1. Germline lookup yields CDR1 SGDLS and CDR2 YYNGEE. The CDR3 is 16 amino acids. Trimming at V came to 4 bases and at J to 3 bases, leaving 11 bases not matched to a gene. The CDR3 sequence: CASSSRSGQGSYEQYF. CDR3 coding DNA: TGTGCCAGCAGCTCTCGATCGGGACAGGGTAGCTACGAGCAGTACTTC. The full variable domain, with the rest looked up from reference TRBV9 and TRBJ2-7, is DSGVTQTPKHLITATGQRVTLRCSPRSGDLSVYWYQQSLDQGLQFLIQYYNGEERAKGNILERFSAQQFPDLHSELNLSSLELGDSALYFCASSSRSGQGSYEQYFGPGTRLTVT.

The chain has TRBV7-2 and TRBJ1-5; 7 bases match TRBD1. V gave up 2 bases and J gave up 5 bases; unmatched junction bases: 6. This CDR3 is 15 amino acids long. Germline-derived CDR1 and CDR2 are SGHTA and FQGNSA. The CDR3 sequence: CASSLKGARDQPQHF. In DNA form, the CDR3 reads TGTGCCAGCAGCTTAAAGGGGGCGCGGGATCAGCCCCAGCATTTT. The full variable domain, its missing parts supplied by reference TRBV7-2 and TRBJ1-5, is GAGVSQSPSNKVTEKGKDVELRCDPISGHTALYWYRQSLGQGLEFLIYFQGNSAPDKSGLPSDRFSAERTGGSVSTLTIQRTQQEDSAVYLCASSLKGARDQPQHFGDGTRLSIL.

This clone was counted only a few times. This chain links TRBV28 with TRBJ1-4; 7 nucleotides line up with TRBD1. The V segment lost 1 base and the J segment 13 bases; nucleotides outside the gene matches: 6. Per the germline V gene, CDR1 is MDHEN and CDR2 is SYDVKM. This CDR3 has 13 amino acids. For the CDR3, the DNA is TGTGCCAGCAGTTTATCCACAGGGGTTGGACTGTTTTTT. It is translated as CASSLSTGVGLFF.

This chain uses TRBV30 with TRBJ1-2; the match to TRBD1 covers 9 bases. The CDR3 covers 16 residues. With V trimmed by 1 base and J by 3 bases, 9 bases remained unmatched. Germline lookup yields CDR1 GTSNPN and CDR2 SVGIG (reference sequence). The CDR3 reads CAWSAPDRGYHYGYTF. Written as DNA, the CDR3 is TGTGCCTGGAGTGCCCCGGACAGGGGATATCACTATGGCTACACCTTC.

This clone was found many times. The genes are TRBV30 and TRBJ2-2; 11 bases agree with TRBD2. V was clipped by 4 bases and J by 0 bases; unmatched bases: 7. The CDR3 has 17 residues. CDR1 GTSNPN and CDR2 SVGIG come from the germline V gene (reference sequence). Here the CDR3 reads CAWMGLADETNTGELFF. The CDR3 DNA reads TGTGCCTGGATGGGACTAGCGGACGAGACGAACACCGGGGAGCTGTTTTTT.